The next 19 T cell receptor beta chains were all read from a single sample in a study of shared clonotypes between healthy human individuals. Profiled with immunoSEQ multiplex PCR; TCRdb holds only in-frame clones, not every one. The sample carries about 1,800,000 clones, about 95% recorded once. Only CD45RO-negative cells positively selected for CCR7 counted as naive CD8 cells, so terminally differentiated effector memory CD45RA+ cells were excluded. Sequencing was carried out using naive CD8+ T cells sorted from blood. The source is a man between 18 and 29 years old in good health.

This clone was observed once. The chain is built from TRBV5-4 and TRBJ2-6; the D is unclear. The germline V gene encodes CDR1 SGHNT and CDR2 YYREEE (reference sequence). The CDR3 sequence is 16 residues long. V shed 1 base and J shed 0 bases, with 8 bases lying between them. CDR3 loop: CASSLLQSSGANVLTF. The CDR3 DNA reads as TGTGCCAGCAGCTTGCTCCAGAGCTCTGGGGCCAACGTCCTGACTTTC.

CDR3 region: CASSIEGVNEQFF. CDR3 coding DNA: TGTGCCAGTAGTATTGAAGGAGTAAATGAGCAGTTCTTC. This chain links TRBV19 with TRBJ2-1, with D hard to call. Trimming cost V 3 bases and J 7 bases, with 10 bases left between them. The CDR3 totals 13 residues. CDR1 and CDR2 from the germline V gene are LNHDA and SQIVND (reference sequence).

The chain's CDR3 is CASSLSAGGPFNEQFF. The CDR3 DNA follows: TGTGCCAGCAGTTTATCCGCGGGGGGGCCATTCAATGAGCAGTTCTTC. The rearrangement links TRBV27 to TRBJ2-1; TRBD2 matches 9 bases. Germline V gene lookup returns CDR1 MNHEY and CDR2 SMNVEV (reference sequence). J gave up 6 bases and V 0 bases, and 6 bases lay outside the gene matches. The CDR3 loop spans 16 amino acids.

The genes are TRBV29-1 and TRBJ2-7; weak D call: TRBD2 (6 bases). CDR3 length equals 14 residues. Germline V CDR1 and CDR2: SQVTM, ANQGSEA. Trimming took 7 bases from V and 5 from J, leaving 21 bases between them. CDR3 region: CSAYRDFSGHEQYF. CDR3 nucleotides: TGCAGCGCCTACCGGGACTTTTCGGGCCACGAGCAGTACTTC.

The J gene is TRBJ2-3, the V gene TRBV5-1, with TRBD2 identical over 9 bases. Trimming removed 3 bases from V and 2 bases from J; junction bases left unmatched: 10. Germline V gene data show CDR1 as SGHRS and CDR2 as YFSETQ. The CDR3 runs to 17 residues. As DNA, the CDR3 is TGCGCCAGCAGCTCCCGGGTTAGCGGGAGACTCACAGATACGCAGTATTTT. This codes for CASSSRVSGRLTDTQYF. Drawing the rest from reference TRBV5-1 and TRBJ2-3, the complete variable domain is KAGVTQTPRYLIKTRGQQVTLSCSPISGHRSVSWYQQTPGQGLQFLFEYFSETQRNKGNFPGRFSGRQFSNSRSEMNVSTLELGDSALYLCASSSRVSGRLTDTQYFGPGTRLTVL.

V and J are TRBV7-6 and TRBJ2-2; TRBD2 matches 7 bases. J lost 5 bases, V lost 6 bases, and 9 bases had no gene match. Germline lookup yields CDR1 SGHVS and CDR2 FNYEAQ. The CDR3 runs to 15 residues. The CDR3 DNA follows: TGTGCCAGCAGACTAGCGCTTGGAGTGACCGGGGAGCTGTTTTTT. This translates into CASRLALGVTGELFF. The whole variable domain, remainder taken from reference TRBV7-6 and TRBJ2-2, is GAGVSQSPRYKVTKRGQDVALRCDPISGHVSLYWYRQALGQGPEFLTYFNYEAQQDKSGLPNDRFSAERPEGSISTLTIQRTEQRDSAMYRCASRLALGVTGELFFGEGSRLTVL.

The chain uses TRBV7-9 and TRBJ2-5, with D perhaps TRBD2 (5 bases). Trimming took 4 bases from V and 1 from J, leaving 13 bases between them. Germline CDR1 and CDR2: SEHNR and FQNEAQ (reference sequence). The CDR3 runs 15 residues. The CDR3 nucleotides read TGTGCCAGCAGCTCCGGGGAGCGAGGCCAAGAGACCCAGTACTTC. Its protein is CASSSGERGQETQYF.

Concerning this clone: Within the sample, other DNA sequences also encode this same CDR3. V and J are TRBV5-6 and TRBJ2-7; D perhaps matches TRBD2 (5 bases). Germline V gene sequence: CDR1 SGHDT, CDR2 YYEEEE. Trimming left V 4 bases short and J 0 bases short, with 11 bases between. This CDR3 region has 14 residues. The CDR3 DNA follows: TGTGCCAGCAGCCCCGGTGGGAGCTCCTACGAGCAGTACTTC. It codes for CASSPGGSSYEQYF.

This chain joins TRBV5-6 and TRBJ2-7; D unresolved. CDR3 length equals 12 residues. CDR1 SGHDT and CDR2 YYEEEE come from the germline V gene. Trimming removed 3 bases from V and 2 bases from J, with 6 bases in between. DNA for the CDR3: TGTGCCAGCAGCTCGATGGCCTACGAGCAGTACTTC. Translation gives CASSSMAYEQYF.

A note on this clone: Other DNA sequences in the sample encode the same CDR3. V gene TRBV7-6 combines with J gene TRBJ2-7, with unresolved D. Trimming took 0 bases from V and 3 from J, leaving 9 bases between them. CDR1 is SGHVS, CDR2 FNYEAQ, per germline. This CDR3 is built from 14 residues. CDR3 nucleotide sequence: TGTGCCAGCAGCTTAGCCGGTTCTGGCTACGAGCAGTACTTC. Its translation: CASSLAGSGYEQYF.

This chain connects TRBV10-2 to TRBJ1-5; the D gene is possibly TRBD1 (5 bases). The CDR3 sequence is 16 residues long. V shed 3 bases and J shed 0 bases, with 12 bases lying between them. Germline-derived CDR1 and CDR2 are WSHSY and SAAADI. This CDR3 reads CASSDGGAISNQPQHF. The CDR3 nucleotides read TGCGCCAGCAGTGACGGGGGAGCGATTAGCAATCAGCCCCAGCATTTT.

V and J are TRBV7-9 and TRBJ2-3; 8 bases line up with TRBD2. The V and J ends lost 5 bases and 4 bases, in that order; junction bases with no gene match: 5. The CDR3 covers 14 residues. In germline, CDR1 is SEHNR, CDR2 FQNEAQ (reference sequence). CDR3 DNA: TGTGCCAGCAGCGTATTAGCGGGACCAGATACGCAGTATTTT. This sequence encodes CASSVLAGPDTQYF.

Points on this clone: This may stem from a read error, because a much larger clone lies one nucleotide away. In the same sample, other DNA sequences code for this CDR3. J is TRBJ2-5 and V is TRBV28; unclear D gene. The germline gives CDR1 MDHEN, CDR2 SYDVKM. The ends were cut back, 2 bases at V and 4 bases at J, with 2 bases in the middle. The CDR3 contains 11 residues. In nucleotides, the CDR3 is TGTGCCAGCAGTTTAGGAGAGACCCAGTACTTC. Translating gives CASSLGETQYF.

The chain combines TRBV7-6 with TRBJ2-7; TRBD2 agrees at 7 bases. The junction had 9 bases not matched to a gene; V was cut back by 1 base and J by 3 bases. Germline values: CDR1 SGHVS, CDR2 FNYEAQ. This CDR3 has 16 residues. In DNA form, the CDR3 reads TGTGCCAGCAGCTTAGACGGGACTATGAATTTCTACGAGCAGTACTTC. Its protein is CASSLDGTMNFYEQYF. The variable domain in full, completed from reference TRBV7-6 and TRBJ2-7, reads GAGVSQSPRYKVTKRGQDVALRCDPISGHVSLYWYRQALGQGPEFLTYFNYEAQQDKSGLPNDRFSAERPEGSISTLTIQRTEQRDSAMYRCASSLDGTMNFYEQYFGPGTRLTVT.

A note on this clone: Other DNA sequences in the sample encode the same CDR3. The gene calls are TRBV27 and TRBJ2-1, with D possibly being TRBD1 or TRBD2 (5 bases each). Per germline, CDR1 MNHEY and CDR2 SMNVEV (reference sequence). Trimming cost V 2 bases and J 2 bases, with 7 bases left between them. The CDR3 spans 14 residues. CDR3 DNA: TGTGCCAGCAGTTTAACGGGACCCTACAATGAGCAGTTCTTC. Encoded protein: CASSLTGPYNEQFF.

The chain uses TRBV29-1 and TRBJ2-5; 7 bases are shared with TRBD1. J gave up 1 base and V 5 bases, and 10 bases lay outside the gene matches. This CDR3 comprises 15 residues. CDR1 and CDR2 (germline): SQVTM, ANQGSEA. The CDR3 loop reads CSVIGGQLLQETQYF. For the CDR3, the DNA is TGCAGCGTTATAGGGGGACAGCTACTCCAAGAGACCCAGTACTTC.

The chain carries TRBV7-9 and TRBJ2-7, with D maybe TRBD2 (5 bases). The V gene lost 5 bases and the J gene lost 0 bases, with 14 bases spanning the gap. The CDR3 extends over 15 amino acids. In germline, CDR1 is SEHNR, CDR2 FQNEAQ (reference sequence). As DNA, the CDR3 is TGTGCCAGCAGCCCTATTGCGGGTCCCTCCTACGAGCAGTACTTC. It yields the protein CASSPIAGPSYEQYF. Drawing the rest from reference TRBV7-9 and TRBJ2-7, the complete variable domain is DTGVSQNPRHKITKRGQNVTFRCDPISEHNRLYWYRQTLGQGPEFLTYFQNEAQLEKSRLLSDRFSAERPKGSFSTLEIQRTEQGDSAMYLCASSPIAGPSYEQYFGPGTRLTVT.

The V and J genes are TRBV27 and TRBJ2-1, with TRBD2 matching over 10 bases. Germline CDR1 reads MNHEY; CDR2 reads SMNVEV (reference sequence). CDR3 size: 18 residues. Trimming took 2 bases from V and 0 from J; bases not matched to a gene: 7. The DNA of the CDR3 is TGTGCCAGCAGTTTAGGAGCGGGGGGGCCGAGCTCCTACAATGAGCAGTTCTTC. It yields the protein CASSLGAGGPSSYNEQFF.

This rearrangement joins TRBV7-9 to TRBJ1-5; unclear D gene. V shed 1 base and J shed 13 bases, with 11 bases lying between them. Germline CDR1 is SEHNR and CDR2 is FQNEAQ (reference sequence). CDR3 size: 12 residues. CDR3 DNA sequence: TGTGCCAGCAGCTTAGGTACTCGGGAACAGCATTTT. As protein: CASSLGTREQHF.